The 6 T cell receptor beta chains reported below all come from one sample, sequenced in a study of OX40 agonist ivuxolimab in advanced cancers. Data came from immunoSEQ multiplex PCR; TCRdb stores just in-frame clones and leaves some out. The table records 71,000 or so clones, more than 75% of them present only once. Specimen: CD4+ or CD8+ T cells sorted from blood, collected in a trial of the OX40 agonist ivuxolimab. The origin of the receptors is an adult with an advanced solid tumor such as melanoma, head and neck, liver or kidney cancer.

The gene calls are TRBV5-1 and TRBJ2-3; unclear D gene. The CDR3 has 15 residues. Germline-derived CDR1 and CDR2 are SGHRS and YFSETQ. Between the trimmed V and J ends, which lost 0 bases and 6 bases, there was a span of 14 bases. The CDR3 nucleotides read TGCGCCAGCAGCTTGGAGCCGGGCAGAAGGGATACGCAGTATTTT. Translation: CASSLEPGRRDTQYF. Full variable domain (remainder filled in from reference TRBV5-1 and TRBJ2-3): KAGVTQTPRYLIKTRGQQVTLSCSPISGHRSVSWYQQTPGQGLQFLFEYFSETQRNKGNFPGRFSGRQFSNSRSEMNVSTLELGDSALYLCASSLEPGRRDTQYFGPGTRLTVL.

J is TRBJ1-6 and V is TRBV7-6; D is undetermined. The V and J ends lost 2 bases and 7 bases respectively, with 9 bases between them. The length of the CDR3 is 14 residues. CDR1 and CDR2 from the germline V gene are SGHVS and FNYEAQ. The CDR3 loop reads CASSLRTGNSPLHF. The CDR3, as DNA: TGTGCCAGCAGCTTACGGACCGGGAATTCACCCCTCCACTTT.

Points on this clone: Other DNA sequences in this sample translate to the same CDR3. The chain couples TRBV15 to TRBJ2-5; D is unclear. Between the trimmed V and J ends, which lost 0 bases and 2 bases, there was a span of 4 bases. Germline CDR1 reads LNHNV; CDR2 reads YYDKDF (reference sequence). This CDR3 has 13 amino acids. The CDR3 protein is CATSRDGQETQYF. Written as DNA, the CDR3 is TGTGCCACCAGCAGAGATGGGCAAGAGACCCAGTACTTC.

J is TRBJ2-5 and V is TRBV7-2; possibly TRBD2 for D (5 bases). The germline CDR1 and CDR2 sequences are SGHTA and FQGNSA. The CDR3 covers 14 residues. Deletions cut 7 bases from V and 3 bases from J, with 15 bases between. The CDR3 coding sequence is TGTGCCAGCACGGCGTCTAGCCTAGAAGAGACCCAGTACTTC. Its protein is CASTASSLEETQYF. Full variable domain (remainder filled in from reference TRBV7-2 and TRBJ2-5): GAGVSQSPSNKVTEKGKDVELRCDPISGHTALYWYRQSLGQGLEFLIYFQGNSAPDKSGLPSDRFSAERTGGSVSTLTIQRTQQEDSAVYLCASTASSLEETQYFGPGTRLLVL.

This clone came up a few times. The V gene is TRBV7-8, the J gene TRBJ2-2, with 12 bases aligning to TRBD2. J lost 4 bases, V lost 5 bases, and 5 bases had no gene match. Germline V gene sequence: CDR1 SGHVS, CDR2 FQNEAQ. The CDR3 has 16 residues. Here the CDR3 reads CASSILAGGLTGELFF. The CDR3 DNA is TGTGCCAGCAGCATACTAGCGGGGGGTCTCACCGGGGAGCTGTTTTTT.

This sequence joins TRBV6-5 and TRBJ1-2; possibly TRBD1 for D (5 bases). This CDR3 is 13 amino acids long. Germline CDR1 MNHEY, CDR2 SVGAGI. V dropped 5 bases and J dropped 4 bases, with 11 bases sitting between them. CDR3 DNA: TGTGCCAGCAGTCCGGGACGGAGCTATGGCTACACCTTC. Protein sequence: CASSPGRSYGYTF.